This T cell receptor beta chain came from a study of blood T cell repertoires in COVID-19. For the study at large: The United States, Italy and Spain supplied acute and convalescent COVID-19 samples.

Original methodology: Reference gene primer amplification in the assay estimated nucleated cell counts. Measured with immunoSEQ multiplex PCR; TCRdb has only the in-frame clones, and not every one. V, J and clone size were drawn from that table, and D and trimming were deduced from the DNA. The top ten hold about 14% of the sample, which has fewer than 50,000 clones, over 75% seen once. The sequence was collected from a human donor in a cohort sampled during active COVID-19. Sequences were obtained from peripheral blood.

CDR3 DNA sequence: TGTGCCAGCAGTGAGGGGACAGGGGACGGAGAGACCCAGTACTTC. This encodes CASSEGTGDGETQYF. This chain links TRBV2 with TRBJ2-5; 10 nucleotides match TRBD1. Losses at the gene ends were 3 bases for V and 4 bases for J; bases not matched to a gene: 5. Germline values: CDR1 SNHLY, CDR2 FYNNEI. CDR3 length equals 15 residues. Supplemented by reference TRBV2 and TRBJ2-5, the full variable domain reads EPEVTQTPSHQVTQMGQEVILRCVPISNHLYFYWYRQILGQKVEFLVSFYNNEISEKSEIFDDQFSVERPDGSNFTLKIRSTKLEDSAMYFCASSEGTGDGETQYFGPGTRLLVL.